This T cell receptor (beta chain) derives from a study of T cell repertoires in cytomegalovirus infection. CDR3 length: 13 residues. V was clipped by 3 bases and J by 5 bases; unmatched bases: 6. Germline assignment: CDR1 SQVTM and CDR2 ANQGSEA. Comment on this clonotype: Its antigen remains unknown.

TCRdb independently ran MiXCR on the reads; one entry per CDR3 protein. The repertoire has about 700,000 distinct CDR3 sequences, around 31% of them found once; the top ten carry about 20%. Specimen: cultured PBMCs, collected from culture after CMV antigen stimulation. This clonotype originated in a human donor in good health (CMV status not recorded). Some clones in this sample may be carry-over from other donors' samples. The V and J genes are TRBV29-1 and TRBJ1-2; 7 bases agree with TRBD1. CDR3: CSVDRGAGYGYTF. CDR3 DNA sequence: TGCAGCGTTGACAGGGGGGCGGGGTATGGCTACACCTTC.